The entry below describes one TCR beta chain. Participants were aged about 18 to 89 years from about two dozen US areas. In the authors' workflow: Reference gene primers were amplified, and this amplification served to estimate nucleated cell counts. Measured with immunoSEQ multiplex PCR; TCRdb has only the in-frame clones, and not every one. D and trimming come from the DNA, and the V and J calls and clone size come from that table. This sample has 380,000 or so clones, with roughly 90% found just once. Germline lookup yields CDR1 GTSNPN and CDR2 SVGIG (reference sequence). Trimming stripped 8 bases from V and 2 bases from J, with 16 bases between. The CDR3 loop spans 13 amino acids. This entry comes from a study of blood T cell repertoires in COVID-19.

The sequencing sample was made of PBMCs or T cells enriched from blood (not recorded which). The receptor was derived from a woman aged 40 to 50 with acute COVID-19. V gene TRBV30 combines with J gene TRBJ2-7; the D gene is possibly TRBD1 (6 bases). The CDR3 coding sequence is TGTGCCGCTACCGGGACAAGAGCCTACGAGCAGTACTTC. Residues: CAATGTRAYEQYF. Drawing the rest from reference TRBV30 and TRBJ2-7, the complete variable domain is SQTIHQWPATLVQPVGSPLSLECTVEGTSNPNLYWYRQAAGRGLQLLFYSVGIGQISSEVPQNLSASRPQDRQFILSSKKLLLSDSGFYLCAATGTRAYEQYFGPGTRLTVT.